The T cell receptor beta chain described here comes from a study of response to subunit inactivated influenza vaccine. Study-level findings and limits: Each seasonal flu vaccination may recruit only limited new T cells, authors suggested.

TCRdb independently ran MiXCR on the RT-PCR reads; one entry per CDR3 protein. The top ten clones hold roughly 10% of a sample with more than 700,000 distinct CDR3 sequences, around 21% of them seen once. Turning to this clonotype: Antigen unknown.

With 6 bases clipped from V and 12 bases from J, the junction kept 12 bases outside the gene matches. The CDR3 has 13 amino acids. In germline, CDR1 is MNHNY, CDR2 SVGAGI (reference sequence). The source was PBMCs from blood, collected around 5 days after vaccination. This sequence was found in a man aged 45-65 years who received an inactivated influenza vaccine. The chain carries TRBV6-6 and TRBJ2-7, with 9 bases lining up with TRBD1. Here the CDR3 reads CASRLENRDRVYF. The CDR3 nucleotides are TGTGCCAGCAGACTAGAAAACCGGGACAGGGTGTACTTC.